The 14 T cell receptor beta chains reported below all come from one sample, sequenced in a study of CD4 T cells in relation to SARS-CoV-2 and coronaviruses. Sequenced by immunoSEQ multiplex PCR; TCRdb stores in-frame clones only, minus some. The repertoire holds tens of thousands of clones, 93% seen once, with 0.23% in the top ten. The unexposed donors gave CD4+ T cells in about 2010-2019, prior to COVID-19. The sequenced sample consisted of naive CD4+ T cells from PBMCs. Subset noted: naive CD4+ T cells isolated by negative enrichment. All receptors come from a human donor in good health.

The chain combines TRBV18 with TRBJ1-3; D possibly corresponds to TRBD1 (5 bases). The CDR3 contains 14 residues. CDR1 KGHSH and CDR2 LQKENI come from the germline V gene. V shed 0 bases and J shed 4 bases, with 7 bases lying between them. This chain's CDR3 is CASSPPGDGNTIYF. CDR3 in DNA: TGTGCCAGCTCACCACCGGGGGACGGAAACACCATATATTTT.

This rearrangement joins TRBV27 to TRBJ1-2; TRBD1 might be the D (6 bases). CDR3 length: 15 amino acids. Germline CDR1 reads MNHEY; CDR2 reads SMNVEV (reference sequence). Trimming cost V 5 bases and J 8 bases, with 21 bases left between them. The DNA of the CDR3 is TGTGCCAGCAGTCCCCCTCCCGGGACAAGTGGGGGCTACACCTTC. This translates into CASSPPPGTSGGYTF.

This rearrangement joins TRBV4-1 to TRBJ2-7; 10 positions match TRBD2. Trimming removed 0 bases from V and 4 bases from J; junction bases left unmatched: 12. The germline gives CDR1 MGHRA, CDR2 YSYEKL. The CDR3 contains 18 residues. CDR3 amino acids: CASSQDKGLAGETYEQYF. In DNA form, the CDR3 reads TGCGCCAGCAGCCAAGATAAGGGGCTAGCGGGAGAAACATACGAGCAGTACTTC.

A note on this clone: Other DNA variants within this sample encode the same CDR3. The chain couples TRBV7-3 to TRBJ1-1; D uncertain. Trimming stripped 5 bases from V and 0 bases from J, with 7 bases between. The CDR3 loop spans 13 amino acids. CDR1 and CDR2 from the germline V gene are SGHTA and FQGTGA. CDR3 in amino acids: CASSPSMNTEAFF. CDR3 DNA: TGTGCCAGCAGCCCCTCGATGAACACTGAAGCTTTCTTT. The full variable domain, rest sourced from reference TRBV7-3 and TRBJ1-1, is GAGVSQTPSNKVTEKGKYVELRCDPISGHTALYWYRQSLGQGPEFLIYFQGTGAADDSGLPNDRFFAVRPEGSVSTLKIQRTERGDSAVYLCASSPSMNTEAFFGQGTRLTVV.

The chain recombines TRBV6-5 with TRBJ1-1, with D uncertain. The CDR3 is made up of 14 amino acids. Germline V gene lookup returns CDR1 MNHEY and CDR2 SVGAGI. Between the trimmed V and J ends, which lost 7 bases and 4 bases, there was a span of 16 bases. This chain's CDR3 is CASISIARGTEAFF. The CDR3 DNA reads TGTGCCAGCATTTCAATTGCCCGGGGCACTGAAGCTTTCTTT.

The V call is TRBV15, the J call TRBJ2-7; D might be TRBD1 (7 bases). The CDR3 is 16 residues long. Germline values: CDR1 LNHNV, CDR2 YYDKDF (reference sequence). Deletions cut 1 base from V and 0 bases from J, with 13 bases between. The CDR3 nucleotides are TGTGCCACCAGCAGAGCAGGGGGGCCGAGCTCCTACGAGCAGTACTTC. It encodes CATSRAGGPSSYEQYF. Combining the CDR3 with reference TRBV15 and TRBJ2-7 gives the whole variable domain DAMVIQNPRYQVTQFGKPVTLSCSQTLNHNVMYWYQQKSSQAPKLLFHYYDKDFNNEADTPDNFQSRRPNTSFCFLDIRSPGLGDTAMYLCATSRAGGPSSYEQYFGPGTRLTVT.

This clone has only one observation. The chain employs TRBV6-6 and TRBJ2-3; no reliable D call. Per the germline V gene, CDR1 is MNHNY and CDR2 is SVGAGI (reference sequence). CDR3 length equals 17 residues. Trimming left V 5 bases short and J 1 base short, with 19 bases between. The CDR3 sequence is CASSLPGRMSGTDTQYF. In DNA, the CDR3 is TGTGCCAGCAGTCTACCCGGACGGATGTCTGGCACAGATACGCAGTATTTT.

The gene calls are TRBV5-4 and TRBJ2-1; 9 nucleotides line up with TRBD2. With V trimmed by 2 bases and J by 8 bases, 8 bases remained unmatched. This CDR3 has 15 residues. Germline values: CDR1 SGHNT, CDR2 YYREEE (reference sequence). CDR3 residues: CASSLAGGTGDEQFF. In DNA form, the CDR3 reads TGTGCCAGCAGCTTAGCGGGAGGCACGGGGGATGAGCAGTTCTTC.

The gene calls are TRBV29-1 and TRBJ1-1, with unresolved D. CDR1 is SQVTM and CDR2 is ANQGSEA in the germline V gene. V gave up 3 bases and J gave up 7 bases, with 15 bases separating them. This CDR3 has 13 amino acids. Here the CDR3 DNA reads TGCAGCGTTGACGTAGTTGGAATTGGTGAAGCTTTCTTT. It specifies CSVDVVGIGEAFF.

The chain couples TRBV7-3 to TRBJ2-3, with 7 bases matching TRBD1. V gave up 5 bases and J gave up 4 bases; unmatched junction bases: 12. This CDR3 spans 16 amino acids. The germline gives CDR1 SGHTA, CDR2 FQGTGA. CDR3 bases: TGTGCCAGCAGCAAACAAGGGGGACAGCTGGCAGATACGCAGTATTTT. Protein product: CASSKQGGQLADTQYF.

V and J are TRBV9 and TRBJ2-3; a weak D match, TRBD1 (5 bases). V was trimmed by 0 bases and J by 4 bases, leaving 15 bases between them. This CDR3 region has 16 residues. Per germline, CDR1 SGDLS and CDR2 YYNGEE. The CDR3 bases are TGTGCCAGCAGCGTAGAGGGTGGGGCAACGTCAGATACGCAGTATTTT. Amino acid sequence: CASSVEGGATSDTQYF.

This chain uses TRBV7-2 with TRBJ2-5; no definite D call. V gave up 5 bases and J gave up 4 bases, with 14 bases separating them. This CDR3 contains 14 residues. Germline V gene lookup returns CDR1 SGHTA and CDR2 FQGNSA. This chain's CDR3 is CASSPLVARETQYF. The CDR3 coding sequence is TGTGCCAGCAGCCCCCTGGTGGCTAGAGAGACCCAGTACTTC.

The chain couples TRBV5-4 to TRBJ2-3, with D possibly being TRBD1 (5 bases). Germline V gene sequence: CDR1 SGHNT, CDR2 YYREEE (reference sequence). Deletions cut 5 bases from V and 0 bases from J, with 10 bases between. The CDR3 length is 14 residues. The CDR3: CASRYRSSTDTQYF. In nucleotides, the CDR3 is TGTGCCAGCAGGTACAGGAGCAGCACAGATACGCAGTATTTT.

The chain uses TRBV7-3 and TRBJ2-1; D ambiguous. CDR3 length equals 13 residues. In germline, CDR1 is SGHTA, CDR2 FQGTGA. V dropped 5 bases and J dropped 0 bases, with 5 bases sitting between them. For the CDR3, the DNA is TGTGCCAGCAGCCCTAGCTCCTACAATGAGCAGTTCTTC. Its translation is CASSPSSYNEQFF.